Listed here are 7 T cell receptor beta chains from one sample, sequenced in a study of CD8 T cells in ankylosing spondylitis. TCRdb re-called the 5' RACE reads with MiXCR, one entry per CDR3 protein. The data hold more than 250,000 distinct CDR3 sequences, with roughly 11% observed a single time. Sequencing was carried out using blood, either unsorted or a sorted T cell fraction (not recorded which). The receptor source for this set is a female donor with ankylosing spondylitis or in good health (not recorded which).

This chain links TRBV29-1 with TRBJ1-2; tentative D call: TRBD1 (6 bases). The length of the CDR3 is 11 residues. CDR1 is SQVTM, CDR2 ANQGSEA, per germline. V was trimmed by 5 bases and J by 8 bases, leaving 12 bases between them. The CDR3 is CSVYRVGGYTF. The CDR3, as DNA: TGCAGCGTTTACAGGGTGGGCGGCTACACCTTC.

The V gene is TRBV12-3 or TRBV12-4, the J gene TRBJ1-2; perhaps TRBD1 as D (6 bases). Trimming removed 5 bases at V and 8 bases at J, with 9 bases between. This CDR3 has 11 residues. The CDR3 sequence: CASSQDSGYTF. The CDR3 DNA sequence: TGTGCCAGCAGTCAGGACAGCGGCTACACCTTC.

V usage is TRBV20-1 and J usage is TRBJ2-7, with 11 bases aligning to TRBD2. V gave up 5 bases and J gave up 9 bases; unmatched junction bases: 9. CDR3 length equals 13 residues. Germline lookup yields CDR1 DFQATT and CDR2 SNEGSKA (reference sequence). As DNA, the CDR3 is TGCAGTGCTTCCGGGACTAGCGGCACAGGGCAGTACTTC. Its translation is CSASGTSGTGQYF.

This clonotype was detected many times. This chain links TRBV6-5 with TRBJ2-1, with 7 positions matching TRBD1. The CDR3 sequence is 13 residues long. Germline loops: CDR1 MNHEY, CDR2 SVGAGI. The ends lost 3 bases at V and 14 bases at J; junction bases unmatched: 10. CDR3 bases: TGTGCCAGCAGTTATTCAGGGGGTGGGAAGGAGTTCTTC. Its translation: CASSYSGGGKEFF.

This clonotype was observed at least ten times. The CDR3 coding sequence is TGTGCCAGCAGTGAATATTCGGGGAACAGACCCTACGAGCAGTACTTC. This encodes CASSEYSGNRPYEQYF. The chain carries TRBV25-1 and TRBJ2-7; weak D call: TRBD2 (5 bases). Germline V lookup: CDR1 MGHDK, CDR2 SYGVNS. Trimming took off 0 bases at V and 2 bases at J, with 14 bases between the two ends. The CDR3 totals 16 residues.

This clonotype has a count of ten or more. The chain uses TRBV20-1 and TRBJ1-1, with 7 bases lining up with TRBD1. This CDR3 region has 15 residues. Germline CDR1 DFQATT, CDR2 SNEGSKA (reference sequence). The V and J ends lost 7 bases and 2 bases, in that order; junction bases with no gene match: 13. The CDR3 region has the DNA TGCAGTGTCATACAACAGGGGCGACTAAACACTGAAGCTTTCTTT. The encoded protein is CSVIQQGRLNTEAFF.

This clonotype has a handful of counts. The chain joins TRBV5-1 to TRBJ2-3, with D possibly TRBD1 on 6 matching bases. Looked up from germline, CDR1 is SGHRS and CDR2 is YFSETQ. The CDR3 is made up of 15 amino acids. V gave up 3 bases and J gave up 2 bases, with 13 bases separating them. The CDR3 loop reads CASSSTGKTTDTQYF. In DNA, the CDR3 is TGCGCCAGCAGCTCCACAGGGAAAACCACAGATACGCAGTATTTT.